Listed below are T cell receptor beta chains from one sample, sequenced in a study of blood T cell repertoires in COVID-19. TCRdb's table, derived via immunoSEQ multiplex PCR, lists solely in-frame clones and lacks some. The profile covers about 230,000 clones, with nearly 90% appearing a single time and almost 4% taken by the ten largest. The sample taken for sequencing was PBMCs or T cells enriched from blood (not recorded which). The receptors stem from a woman in her 30s with acute COVID-19. CDR3s include the opening cysteine and the closing phenylalanine or tryptophan. Some rows mark clone size as missing; the rest say once, few, many or name a class of expanded clone.

clone size,V gene,J gene,CDR3 protein
NA,TRBV6-5,TRBJ1-5,CASSPGTGLNQPQHF
NA,TRBV6-2/TRBV6-3,TRBJ1-1,CASSYSQGSEAFF
NA,TRBV10-3,TRBJ1-5,CAIKSDRGGQPQHF
NA,TRBV5-1,TRBJ1-2,CASSTETYGYTF
NA,TRBV30,TRBJ1-2,CASGIGGAGYGYTF
NA,TRBV3-1/TRBV3-2,TRBJ2-2,CASSQRSGELFF
NA,TRBV11-2,TRBJ1-1,CASRTGVYTEAFF
NA,TRBV6-5,TRBJ1-1,CASLYPGDSEAFF
NA,TRBV5-1,TRBJ1-1,CASSLQGVKNTEAFF
NA,TRBV4-3,TRBJ1-2,CASSQTNSLGYTF
NA,TRBV6-5,TRBJ1-5,CASSYSSGGQPQHF
once,TRBV29-1,TRBJ1-2,CSVEDQAAGGYTF
NA,TRBV5-1,TRBJ2-7,CASSFTPGTGGYEQYF
NA,TRBV5-1,TRBJ2-7,CASSPGQGGYEQYF
NA,TRBV10-3,TRBJ1-1,CANRDGGNTEAFF
NA,TRBV30,TRBJ1-1,CAWSVGGPEAFF
NA,TRBV5-4,TRBJ1-6,CASSSPGTGDSPLHF
NA,TRBV6-1,TRBJ1-1,CASSEARGGKGTGEAFF
NA,TRBV27,TRBJ1-6,CASSFRTGANSPLHF
NA,TRBV14,TRBJ2-5,CASSQDPLARETQYF
NA,TRBV5-4,TRBJ1-2,CASSLGRGTSYGYTF
NA,TRBV7-2,TRBJ2-1,CASSSPPLAEYEQFF
NA,TRBV6-1,TRBJ1-4,CASSDKGTGQFF
NA,TRBV7-2,TRBJ1-1,CASSLTTANTEAFF
NA,TRBV28,TRBJ1-3,CASSFLVLAGTGNTIYF
NA,TRBV4-2,TRBJ1-4,CASSLQWEGKLFF
NA,TRBV7-2,TRBJ1-2,CASSPGTEYGYTF
NA,TRBV30,TRBJ1-2,CAWGRQGGYGYTF
once,TRBV18,TRBJ1-5,CASSPDRQFQPQHF
NA,TRBV6-4,TRBJ1-5,CASSKTATNQPQHF
NA,TRBV4-1,TRBJ2-1,CASSQAPSGAYNEQFF
few,TRBV7-9,TRBJ1-4,CASSQNRQATNEKLFF
NA,TRBV7-9,TRBJ1-5,CASSSLGGVQPQHF
once,TRBV29-1,TRBJ2-1,CSTLAGGYNEQFF
NA,TRBV9,TRBJ2-1,CASREGESGHYNEQFF
NA,TRBV5-1,TRBJ2-4,CASSLRGLSKNIQYF
NA,TRBV6-5,TRBJ1-2,CASSRQTGVGYGYTF
few,TRBV19,TRBJ1-6,CATTGTDHNSPLHF
NA,TRBV2,TRBJ1-4,CASSEAQGANEKLFF
NA,TRBV2,TRBJ2-7,CASTLDRGEVYEQYF
NA,TRBV9,TRBJ2-1,CASSLRDTYNEQFF
NA,TRBV7-2,TRBJ1-2,CASSLGTVYGYTF